The entry below describes one T cell receptor beta chain. Its cognate antigen is unknown. Repertoires were generated with immunoSEQ multiplex PCR, while TCRdb's copy carries only in-frame clones and drops some. This table has approximately 94,000 clones, around 90% appearing once. These data are taken from a study of identifying expanded T cells in peripheral blood. CDR1 and CDR2 (germline): MNHEY, SMNVEV (reference sequence). This CDR3 spans 18 amino acids. V lost 2 bases to trimming and J lost 1 base; unmatched junction nucleotides: 7. Findings of the study overall: Differentially abundant clones: around 1.2 between replicates, roughly 16 at approximately 14 days, under 25 at four. Across healthy donors, higher total template counts meant significantly greater roughly two-week count variance.

During the collection period, no donor immune events like infections were recorded. This sequence was found in a person aged 18 to 70 in good health. V usage is TRBV27 and J usage is TRBJ2-7, with 14 bases that match TRBD2. Sequencing was done on a sample of blood. CDR3 region: CASSLGGTSGRSSYEQYF. The CDR3 nucleotides read TGTGCCAGCAGTTTAGGTGGGACTAGCGGGAGATCATCCTACGAGCAGTACTTC.